What follows is one TCR beta chain and its context. This sample is drawn from a study of early T cells in non-severe SARS-CoV-2 infection. From the 5' RACE reads, TCRdb called clonotypes with MiXCR, one entry per CDR3 protein. The sample consists of fewer than 85,000 distinct CDR3 sequences, around 15% of them appearing once. CDR3 length: 15 amino acids. J was trimmed by 2 bases and V by 3 bases; bases with no gene match: 4. CDR1 is MGHRA, CDR2 YSYEKL, per germline. The sequenced material came from whole blood. The gene calls are TRBV4-1 and TRBJ1-2, with 9 bases lining up with TRBD1. This receptor was obtained from an adult who was a healthcare worker with PCR-confirmed SARS-CoV-2 infection or an uninfected control (not recorded which). The CDR3 reads CASSHGTGKNYGYTF. The DNA of the CDR3 is TGCGCCAGCAGCCATGGGACAGGGAAAAACTATGGCTACACCTTC.